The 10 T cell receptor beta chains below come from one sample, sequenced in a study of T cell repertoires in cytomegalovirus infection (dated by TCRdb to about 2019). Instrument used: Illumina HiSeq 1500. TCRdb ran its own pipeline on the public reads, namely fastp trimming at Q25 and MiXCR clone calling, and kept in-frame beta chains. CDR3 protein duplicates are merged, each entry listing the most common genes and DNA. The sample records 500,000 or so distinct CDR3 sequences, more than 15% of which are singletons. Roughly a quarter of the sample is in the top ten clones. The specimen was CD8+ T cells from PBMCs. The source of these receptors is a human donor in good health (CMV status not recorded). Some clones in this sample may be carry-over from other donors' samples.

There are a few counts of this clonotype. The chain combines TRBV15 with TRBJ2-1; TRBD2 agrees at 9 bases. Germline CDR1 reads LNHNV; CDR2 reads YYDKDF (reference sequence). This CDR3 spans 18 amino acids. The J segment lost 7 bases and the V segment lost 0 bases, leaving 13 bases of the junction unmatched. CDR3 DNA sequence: TGTGCCACCAGCAGAGATTGGATCTGGCGGGAGGGAGGGAATGAGCAGTTCTTC. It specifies CATSRDWIWREGGNEQFF.

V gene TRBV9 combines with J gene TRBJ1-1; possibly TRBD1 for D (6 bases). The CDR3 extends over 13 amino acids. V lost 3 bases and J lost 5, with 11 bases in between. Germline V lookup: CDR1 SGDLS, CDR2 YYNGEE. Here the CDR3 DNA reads TGTGCCAGCAGCGGAGCAGGGGTGACTGAAGCTTTCTTT. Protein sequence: CASSGAGVTEAFF.

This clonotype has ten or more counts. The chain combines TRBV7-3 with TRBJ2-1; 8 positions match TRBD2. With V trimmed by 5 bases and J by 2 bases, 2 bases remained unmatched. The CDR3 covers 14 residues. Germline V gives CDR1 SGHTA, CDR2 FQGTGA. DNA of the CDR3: TGTGCCAGCAGCCCGGGGGGGGCCTACAATGAGCAGTTCTTC. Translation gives CASSPGGAYNEQFF.

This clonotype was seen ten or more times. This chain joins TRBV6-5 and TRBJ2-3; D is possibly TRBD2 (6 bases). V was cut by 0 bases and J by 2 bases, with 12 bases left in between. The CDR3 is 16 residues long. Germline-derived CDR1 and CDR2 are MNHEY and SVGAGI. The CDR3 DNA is TGTGCCAGCAGTTACTCCAGGGAGGACTTCACAGATACGCAGTATTTT. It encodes CASSYSREDFTDTQYF.

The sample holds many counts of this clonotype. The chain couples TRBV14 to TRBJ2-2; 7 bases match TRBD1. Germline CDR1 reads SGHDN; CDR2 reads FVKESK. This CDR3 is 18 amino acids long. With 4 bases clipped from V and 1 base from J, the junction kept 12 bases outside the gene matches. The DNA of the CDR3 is TGTGCCAGCAGCCCTCCGAGACAGGGCGTGAAGAACACCGGGGAGCTGTTTTTT. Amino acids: CASSPPRQGVKNTGELFF.

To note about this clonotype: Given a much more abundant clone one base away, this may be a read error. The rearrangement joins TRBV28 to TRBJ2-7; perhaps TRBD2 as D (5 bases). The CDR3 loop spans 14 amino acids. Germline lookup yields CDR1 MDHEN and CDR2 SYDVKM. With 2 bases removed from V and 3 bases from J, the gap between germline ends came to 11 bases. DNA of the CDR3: TGTGCCAGCAGTTTAGCTAGCTCATTCTACGAGCAGTACTTC. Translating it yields CASSLASSFYEQYF.

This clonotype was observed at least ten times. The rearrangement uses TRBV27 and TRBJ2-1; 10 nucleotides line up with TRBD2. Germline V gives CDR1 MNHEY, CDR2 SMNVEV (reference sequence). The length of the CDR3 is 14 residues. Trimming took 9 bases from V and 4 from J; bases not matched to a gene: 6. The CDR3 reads CASASGSLYNEQFF. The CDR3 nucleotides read TGTGCCAGTGCTAGCGGGAGTTTATACAATGAGCAGTTCTTC.

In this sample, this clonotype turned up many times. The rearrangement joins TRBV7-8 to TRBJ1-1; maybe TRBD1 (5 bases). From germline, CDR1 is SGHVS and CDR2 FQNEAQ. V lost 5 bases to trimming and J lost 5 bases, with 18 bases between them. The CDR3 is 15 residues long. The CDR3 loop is CASSPHDRLGTEAFF. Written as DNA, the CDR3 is TGTGCCAGCAGCCCGCACGACAGATTAGGGACTGAAGCTTTCTTT.

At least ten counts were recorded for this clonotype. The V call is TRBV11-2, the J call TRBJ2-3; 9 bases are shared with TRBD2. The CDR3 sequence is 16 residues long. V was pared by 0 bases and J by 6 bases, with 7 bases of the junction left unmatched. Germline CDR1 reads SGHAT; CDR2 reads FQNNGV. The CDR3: CASSLEATSGLDTQYF. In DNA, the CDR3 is TGTGCCAGCAGCTTAGAAGCGACTAGCGGACTCGATACGCAGTATTTT.

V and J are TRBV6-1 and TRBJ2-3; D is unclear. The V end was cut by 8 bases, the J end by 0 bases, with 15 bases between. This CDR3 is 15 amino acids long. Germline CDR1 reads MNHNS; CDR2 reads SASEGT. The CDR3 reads CASWPRSASTDTQYF. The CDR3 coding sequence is TGTGCCAGCTGGCCGAGGAGCGCTAGCACAGATACGCAGTATTTT.